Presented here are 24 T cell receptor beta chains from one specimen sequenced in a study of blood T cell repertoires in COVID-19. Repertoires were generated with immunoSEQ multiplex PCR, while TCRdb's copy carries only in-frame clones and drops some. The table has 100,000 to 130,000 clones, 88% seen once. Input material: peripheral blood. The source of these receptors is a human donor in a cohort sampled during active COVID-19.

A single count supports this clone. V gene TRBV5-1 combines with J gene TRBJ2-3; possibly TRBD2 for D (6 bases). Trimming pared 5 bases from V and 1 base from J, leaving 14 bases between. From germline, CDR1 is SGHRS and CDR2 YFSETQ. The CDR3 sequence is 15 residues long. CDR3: CASSPKWGGTDTQYF. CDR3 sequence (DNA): TGCGCCAGCAGTCCGAAATGGGGGGGCACAGATACGCAGTATTTT.

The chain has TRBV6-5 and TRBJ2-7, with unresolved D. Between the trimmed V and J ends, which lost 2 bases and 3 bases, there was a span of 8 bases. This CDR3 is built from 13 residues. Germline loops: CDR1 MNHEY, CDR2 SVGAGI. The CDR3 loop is CASSYGLIYEQYF. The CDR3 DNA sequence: TGTGCCAGCAGTTACGGGCTGATCTACGAGCAGTACTTC.

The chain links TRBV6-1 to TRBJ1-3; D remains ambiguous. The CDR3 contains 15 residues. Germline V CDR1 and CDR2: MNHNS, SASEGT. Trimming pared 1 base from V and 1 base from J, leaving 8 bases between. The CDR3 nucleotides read TGTGCCAGCAGTGAAGTCGGGAGTTCTGGAAACACCATATATTTT. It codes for CASSEVGSSGNTIYF.

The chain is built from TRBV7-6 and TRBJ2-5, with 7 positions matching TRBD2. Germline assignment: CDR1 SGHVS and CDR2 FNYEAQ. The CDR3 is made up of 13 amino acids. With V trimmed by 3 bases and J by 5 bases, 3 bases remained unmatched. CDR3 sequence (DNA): TGTGCCAGCAGCTTGAGGGGAGGGGAGACCCAGTACTTC. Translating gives CASSLRGGETQYF.

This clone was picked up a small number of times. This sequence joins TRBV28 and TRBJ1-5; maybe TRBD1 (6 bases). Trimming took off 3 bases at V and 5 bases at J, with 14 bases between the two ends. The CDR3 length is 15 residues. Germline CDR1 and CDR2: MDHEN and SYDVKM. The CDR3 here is CASSFLRGGDQPQHF. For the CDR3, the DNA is TGTGCCAGCAGTTTCCTCAGGGGAGGGGATCAGCCCCAGCATTTT. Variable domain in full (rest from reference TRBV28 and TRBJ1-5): DVKVTQSSRYLVKRTGEKVFLECVQDMDHENMFWYRQDPGLGLRLIYFSYDVKMKEKGDIPEGYSVSREKKERFSLILESASTNQTSMYLCASSFLRGGDQPQHFGDGTRLSIL.

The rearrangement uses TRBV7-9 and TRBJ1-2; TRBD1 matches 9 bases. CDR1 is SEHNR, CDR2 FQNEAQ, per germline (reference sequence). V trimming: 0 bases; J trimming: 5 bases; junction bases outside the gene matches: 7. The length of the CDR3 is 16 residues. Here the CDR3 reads CASSLARDRAIYGYTF. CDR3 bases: TGTGCCAGCAGCTTAGCGAGGGACAGGGCAATATATGGCTACACCTTC. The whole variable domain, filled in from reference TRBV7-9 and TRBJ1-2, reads DTGVSQNPRHKITKRGQNVTFRCDPISEHNRLYWYRQTLGQGPEFLTYFQNEAQLEKSRLLSDRFSAERPKGSFSTLEIQRTEQGDSAMYLCASSLARDRAIYGYTFGSGTRLTVV.

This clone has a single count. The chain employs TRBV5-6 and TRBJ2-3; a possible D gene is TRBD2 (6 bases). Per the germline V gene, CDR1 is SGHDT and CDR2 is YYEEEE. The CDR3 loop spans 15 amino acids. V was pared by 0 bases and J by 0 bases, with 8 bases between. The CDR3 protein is CASSLAAGSTDTQYF. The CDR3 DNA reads TGTGCCAGCAGCTTGGCCGCGGGGAGCACAGATACGCAGTATTTT.

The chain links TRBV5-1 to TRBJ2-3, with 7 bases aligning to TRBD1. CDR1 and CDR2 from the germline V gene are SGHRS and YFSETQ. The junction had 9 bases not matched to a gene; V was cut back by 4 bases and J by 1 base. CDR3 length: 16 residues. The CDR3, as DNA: TGCGCCAGCAGCGAATTAGGGGGCACGGGCACAGATACGCAGTATTTT. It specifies CASSELGGTGTDTQYF.

The CDR3 DNA reads TGTGCCAGCAGCGGGGGTCCGACAGGGGAGACCCAGTACTTC. Amino acids: CASSGGPTGETQYF. The rearrangement links TRBV7-2 to TRBJ2-5; 7 bases align to TRBD1. The CDR3 is 14 amino acids. From germline, CDR1 is SGHTA and CDR2 FQGNSA. J was trimmed by 5 bases and V by 5 bases; bases with no gene match: 8.

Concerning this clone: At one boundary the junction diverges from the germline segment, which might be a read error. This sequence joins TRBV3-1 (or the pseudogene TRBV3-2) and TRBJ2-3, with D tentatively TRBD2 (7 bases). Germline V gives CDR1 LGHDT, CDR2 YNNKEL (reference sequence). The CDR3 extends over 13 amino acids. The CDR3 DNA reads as TGTGCCAGCAGCCAAAGCTTGGCGGGGGCCCCCGTATTT. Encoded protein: CASSQSLAGAPVF.

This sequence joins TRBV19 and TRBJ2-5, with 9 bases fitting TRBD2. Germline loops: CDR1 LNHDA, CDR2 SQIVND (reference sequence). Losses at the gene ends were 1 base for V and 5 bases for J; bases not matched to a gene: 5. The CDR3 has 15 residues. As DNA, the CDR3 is TGTGCCAGTAGTATAGGTAGCGGGAGATGGGAGACCCAGTACTTC. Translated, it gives CASSIGSGRWETQYF.

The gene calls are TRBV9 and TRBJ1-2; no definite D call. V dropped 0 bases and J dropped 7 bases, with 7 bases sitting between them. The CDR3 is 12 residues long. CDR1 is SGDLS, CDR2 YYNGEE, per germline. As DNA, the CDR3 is TGTGCCAGCAGCGTAGTGGGCGCTGGCTACACCTTC. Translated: CASSVVGAGYTF. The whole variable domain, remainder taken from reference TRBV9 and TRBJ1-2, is DSGVTQTPKHLITATGQRVTLRCSPRSGDLSVYWYQQSLDQGLQFLIQYYNGEERAKGNILERFSAQQFPDLHSELNLSSLELGDSALYFCASSVVGAGYTFGSGTRLTVV.

The CDR3 bases are TGTGCCAGCAGCTTAGAGCCCCCCTATTATAATTCACCCCTCCACTTT. This translates into CASSLEPPYYNSPLHF. The chain employs TRBV11-2 and TRBJ1-6; D gene unclear. Trimming removed 0 bases at V and 4 bases at J, with 10 bases between. From germline, CDR1 is SGHAT and CDR2 FQNNGV. The CDR3 sequence is 16 residues long.

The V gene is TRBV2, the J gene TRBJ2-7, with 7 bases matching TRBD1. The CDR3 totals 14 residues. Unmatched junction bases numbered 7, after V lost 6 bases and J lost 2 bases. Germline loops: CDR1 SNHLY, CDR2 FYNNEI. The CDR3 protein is CASRLRQGAYEQYF. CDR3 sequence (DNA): TGTGCCAGCAGGCTTCGACAGGGAGCCTACGAGCAGTACTTC.

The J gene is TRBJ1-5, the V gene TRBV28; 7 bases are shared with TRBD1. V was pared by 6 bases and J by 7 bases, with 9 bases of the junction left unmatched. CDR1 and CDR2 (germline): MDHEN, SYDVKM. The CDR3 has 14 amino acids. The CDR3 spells CASSKDRVGQPQHF. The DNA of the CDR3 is TGTGCCAGCAGCAAAGACAGGGTAGGGCAGCCCCAGCATTTT. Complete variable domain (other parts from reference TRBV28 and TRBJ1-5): DVKVTQSSRYLVKRTGEKVFLECVQDMDHENMFWYRQDPGLGLRLIYFSYDVKMKEKGDIPEGYSVSREKKERFSLILESASTNQTSMYLCASSKDRVGQPQHFGDGTRLSIL.

CDR3 nucleotide sequence: TGTGCCAGCAGCTTACTGGACAGCCGCGGTGAAGCTTTCTTT. The encoded protein is CASSLLDSRGEAFF. The chain combines TRBV5-5 with TRBJ1-1, with D possibly TRBD1 on 6 matching bases. The CDR3 has 14 residues. Trimming left V 2 bases short and J 7 bases short, with 15 bases between. Germline values: CDR1 SGHKS, CDR2 YYEKEE (reference sequence). The variable domain in full, with the rest retrieved from reference TRBV5-5 and TRBJ1-1, is DAGVTQSPTHLIKTRGQQVTLRCSPISGHKSVSWYQQVLGQGPQFIFQYYEKEERGRGNFPDRFSARQFPNYSSELNVNALLLGDSALYLCASSLLDSRGEAFFGQGTRLTVV.

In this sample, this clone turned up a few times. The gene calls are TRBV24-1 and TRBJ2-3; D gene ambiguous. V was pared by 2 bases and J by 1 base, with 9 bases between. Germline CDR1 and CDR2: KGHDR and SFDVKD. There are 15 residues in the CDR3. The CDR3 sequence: CATSDSRLRTDTQYF. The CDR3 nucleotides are TGTGCCACCAGTGATTCCAGGCTGCGCACAGATACGCAGTATTTT.

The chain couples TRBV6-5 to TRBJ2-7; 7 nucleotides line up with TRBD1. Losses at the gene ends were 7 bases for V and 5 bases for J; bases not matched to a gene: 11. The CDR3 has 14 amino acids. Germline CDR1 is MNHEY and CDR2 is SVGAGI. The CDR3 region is CASIMDRSGDEQYF. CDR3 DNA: TGTGCCAGCATAATGGACAGGTCTGGGGACGAGCAGTACTTC.

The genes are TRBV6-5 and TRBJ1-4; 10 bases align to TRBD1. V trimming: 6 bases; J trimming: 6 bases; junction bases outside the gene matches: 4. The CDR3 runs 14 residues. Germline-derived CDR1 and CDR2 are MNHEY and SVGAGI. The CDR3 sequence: CASRKDRGHEKLFF. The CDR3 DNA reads TGTGCCAGCAGGAAAGACAGGGGGCATGAAAAACTGTTTTTT.

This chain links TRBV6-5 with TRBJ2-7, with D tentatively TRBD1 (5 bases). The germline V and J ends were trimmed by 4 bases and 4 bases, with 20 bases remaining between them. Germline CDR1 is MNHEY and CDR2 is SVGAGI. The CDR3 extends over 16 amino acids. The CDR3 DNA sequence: TGTGCCAGCAGTTCAAACCCCCCAGGGTCGGCTTACGAGCAGTACTTC. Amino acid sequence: CASSSNPPGSAYEQYF.

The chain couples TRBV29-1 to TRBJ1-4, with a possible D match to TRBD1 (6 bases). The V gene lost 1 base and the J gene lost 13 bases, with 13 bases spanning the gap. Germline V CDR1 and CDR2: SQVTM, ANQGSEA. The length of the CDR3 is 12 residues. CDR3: CSVEVGGELLFF. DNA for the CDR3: TGCAGCGTTGAAGTAGGGGGGGAACTACTGTTTTTT.

As DNA, the CDR3 is TGTGCCATCAGTGAGTCGGGATTGGCGCGGGAGGGGGGCCCAGATACGCAGTATTTT. Protein sequence: CAISESGLAREGGPDTQYF. V usage is TRBV10-3 and J usage is TRBJ2-3; 9 positions match TRBD2. CDR3 size: 19 residues. Germline V gene lookup returns CDR1 ENHRY and CDR2 SYGVKD. Unmatched junction bases numbered 14, after V lost 0 bases and J lost 4 bases.

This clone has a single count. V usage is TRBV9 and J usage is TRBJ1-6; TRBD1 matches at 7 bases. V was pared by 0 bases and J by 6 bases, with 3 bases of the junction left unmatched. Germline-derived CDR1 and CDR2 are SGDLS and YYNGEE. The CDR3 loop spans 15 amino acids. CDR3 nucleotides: TGTGCCAGCAGCGTAGGAGGGGGCGTTAATTCACCCCTCCACTTT. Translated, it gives CASSVGGGVNSPLHF.

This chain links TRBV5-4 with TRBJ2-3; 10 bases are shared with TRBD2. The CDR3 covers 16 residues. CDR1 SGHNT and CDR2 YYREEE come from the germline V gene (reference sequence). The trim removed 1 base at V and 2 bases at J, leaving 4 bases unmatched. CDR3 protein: CASSLQLAGNTDTQYF. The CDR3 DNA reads TGTGCCAGCAGCTTGCAACTAGCGGGGAACACAGATACGCAGTATTTT.